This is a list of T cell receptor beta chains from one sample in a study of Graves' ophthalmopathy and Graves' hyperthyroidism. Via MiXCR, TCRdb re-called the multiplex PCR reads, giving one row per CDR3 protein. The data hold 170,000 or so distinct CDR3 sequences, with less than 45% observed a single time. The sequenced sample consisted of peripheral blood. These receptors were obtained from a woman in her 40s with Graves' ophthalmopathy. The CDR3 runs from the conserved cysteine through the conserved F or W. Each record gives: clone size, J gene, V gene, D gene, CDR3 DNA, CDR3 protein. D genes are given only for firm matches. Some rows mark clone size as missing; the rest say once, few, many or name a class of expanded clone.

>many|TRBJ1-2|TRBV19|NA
TGTGCCAGTAGTATGCAGGGTTCGGAGGACTATGGCTACACCTTC
CASSMQGSEDYGYTF
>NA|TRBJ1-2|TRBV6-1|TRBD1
TGTGCCAGCAATGAGGAGGAGGGGGCTGCTGGCTATGGCTACACCTTC
CASNEEEGAAGYGYTF
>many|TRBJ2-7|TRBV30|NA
TGTGCCTGGAGGATGGCCTACGAGCAGTACTTC
CAWRMAYEQYF
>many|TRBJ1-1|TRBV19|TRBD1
TGTGCCAGTAGCGACCGGGACAGGGGTAACACTGAAGCTTTCTTT
CASSDRDRGNTEAFF
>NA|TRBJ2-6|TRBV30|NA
TGTGCCTGGAGTATTCGAGGGACTGGGGCCAACGTCCTGACTTTC
CAWSIRGTGANVLTF
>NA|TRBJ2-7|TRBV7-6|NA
TGTGCCAGCGCCTCCCCGACTACCGACCCCTTGCAGTACTTC
CASASPTTDPLQYF
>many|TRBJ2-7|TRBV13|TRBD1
TGTGCCAGCAGCGGAAGGGACAGGGGTTATCCCTACGAGCAGTACTTC
CASSGRDRGYPYEQYF
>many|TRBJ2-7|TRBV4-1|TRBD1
TGCGCCAGCAGCCAAGATGGGACAGGTTCCTACGAGCAGTACTTC
CASSQDGTGSYEQYF
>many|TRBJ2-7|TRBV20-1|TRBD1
TGCAGTGCTCCACCCACAGGGGACGCCCCGCAGTACTTC
CSAPPTGDAPQYF
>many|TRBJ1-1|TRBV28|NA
TGTGCCAGCAGCATTACATCAGCTGAAGCTTTCTTT
CASSITSAEAFF
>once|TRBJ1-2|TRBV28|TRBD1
TGTGCCAGCAGCAGGGACAGGGGGAATACAGCCTTTTATGGCTACACCTTC
CASSRDRGNTAFYGYTF
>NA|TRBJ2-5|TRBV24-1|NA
TGTGCCACCAGTGATCGGGGGCGCAAGACCCAGTACTTC
CATSDRGRKTQYF
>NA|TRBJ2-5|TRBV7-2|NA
TGTGCCAGCAGCCGACCGGGGTTCCAAGAGACCCAGTACTTC
CASSRPGFQETQYF
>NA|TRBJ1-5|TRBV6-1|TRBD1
TGTGCCAGCAGCCCACTGTGGACAGGGGTAAATCAGCCCCAGCATTTT
CASSPLWTGVNQPQHF
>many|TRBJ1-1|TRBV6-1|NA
TGTGCCAGCAGGAGTGGGGTTTTGGACACTGAAGCTTTCTTT
CASRSGVLDTEAFF
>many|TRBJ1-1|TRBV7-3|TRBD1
TGTGCCAGCAGAAGGACAGGGTCGGACACTGAAGCTTTCTTT
CASRRTGSDTEAFF
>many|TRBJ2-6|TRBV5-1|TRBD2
TGCGCCAGCAGCGGGGGGGGGTCTGGGGCCAACGTCCTGACTTTC
CASSGGGSGANVLTF
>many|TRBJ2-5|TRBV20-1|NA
TGCAGTGCAAAAAGAGGACAGAAAGAGACCCAGTACTTC
CSAKRGQKETQYF
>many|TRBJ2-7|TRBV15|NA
TGTGCCACCAGCAGAGAGAGCAGGGACTACGAGCAGTACTTC
CATSRESRDYEQYF
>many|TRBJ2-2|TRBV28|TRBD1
TGTGCCAGCAGTTCACCCCGGGACAGGGGGCCGAGCACCGGGGAGCTGTTTTTT
CASSSPRDRGPSTGELFF
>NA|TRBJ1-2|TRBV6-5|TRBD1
TGTGCCAGCAGTTCGACAGGGGCCTCGCCTGGCTACACCTTC
CASSSTGASPGYTF
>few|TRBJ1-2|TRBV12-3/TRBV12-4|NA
TGTGGCAGCAGTACAGGGTCCATGGCTTATGGCTACACCTTC
CGSSTGSMAYGYTF
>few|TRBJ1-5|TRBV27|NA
TGTGCCAGCAGTTTAAAAGGGGCGGGACAGCCCCAGCATTTT
CASSLKGAGQPQHF